This is a list of T cell receptor beta chains from one sample in a study of human T cells and chemical hapten exposure. TCRdb recomputed calls from the RACE reads with MiXCR, one row per CDR3 protein. The data show fewer than 150,000 distinct CDR3 sequences, with roughly 15% seen just once and less than 0.95% held by the top ten. This material consisted of whole blood, taken in connection with sensitization to the hapten diphenylcyclopropenone (DPC). The receptors shown here come from a man younger than 35 with alopecia areata. Some clones in this sample may be carry-over from other donors' samples. CDR3s include the opening cysteine and the closing phenylalanine or tryptophan. The D gene is left open where the match is weak. Clone size is given for some rows only: seen once, a few or many times, or a class if the clone is expanded.

V	J	size	D	DNA	CDR3
TRBV20-1	TRBJ1-3	few	-	TGCAGTGCTAGAGAAGGGAGAAGCTGGAACACCATATATTTT	CSAREGRSWNTIYF
TRBV10-3	TRBJ1-2	few	-	TGTGCCGTATCAACAACTAACTATGGCTACACCTTC	CAVSTTNYGYTF
TRBV29-1	TRBJ1-5	few	-	TGCAGCGTTGTGGTAGGGGCCAATCAGCCCCAGCATTTT	CSVVVGANQPQHF
TRBV11-2	TRBJ1-1	few	-	TGTGCCAGCAGCTCAGGAGGGGAGTTCGACACTGAAGCTTTCTTT	CASSSGGEFDTEAFF
TRBV12-5	TRBJ2-3	few	TRBD1	TGTGCTAGCTTAACCGGGACAGTGACAGATACGCAGTATTTT	CASLTGTVTDTQYF
TRBV20-1	TRBJ2-5	few	TRBD2	TGCAGTGCTAGATCGGGGACTAGCGGGGAAGAGACCCAGTACTTC	CSARSGTSGEETQYF
TRBV3-1	TRBJ1-5	-	-	TGTGCCAGCAGCCAAGATATCCATCAGCCCCAGCATTTT	CASSQDIHQPQHF
TRBV5-4	TRBJ2-6	few	-	TGTGCCAGCACATTCAGACACTCTGGGGCCAACGTCCTGACTTTC	CASTFRHSGANVLTF
TRBV12-5	TRBJ2-4	-	-	TGTGCTAGTGGTTTGGTAGGGTCGGGCATTCAGTACTTC	CASGLVGSGIQYF
TRBV29-1	TRBJ2-3	-	-	TGCAGCGTTGTGACGGTTGACACAGATACGCAGTATTTT	CSVVTVDTDTQYF